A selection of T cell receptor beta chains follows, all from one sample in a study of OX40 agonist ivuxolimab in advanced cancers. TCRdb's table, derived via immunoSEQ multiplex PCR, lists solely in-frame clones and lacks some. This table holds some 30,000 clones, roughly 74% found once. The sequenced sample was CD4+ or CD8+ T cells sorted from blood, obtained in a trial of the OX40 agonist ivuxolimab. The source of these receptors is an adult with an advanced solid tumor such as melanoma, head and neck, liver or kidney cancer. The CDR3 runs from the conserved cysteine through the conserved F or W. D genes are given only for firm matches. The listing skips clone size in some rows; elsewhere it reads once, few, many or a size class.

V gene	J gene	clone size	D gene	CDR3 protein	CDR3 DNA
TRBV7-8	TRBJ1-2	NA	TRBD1	CASSAGQGRGYTF	TGTGCCAGCAGCGCCGGACAGGGGCGGGGCTACACCTTC
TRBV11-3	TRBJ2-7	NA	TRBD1	CASSPGRTGGYEQYF	TGTGCCAGCAGCCCGGGGAGGACAGGGGGCTACGAGCAGTACTTC
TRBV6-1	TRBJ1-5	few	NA	CASSDQPEVYSNQPQHF	TGTGCCAGCAGTGACCAACCCGAAGTATATAGCAATCAGCCCCAGCATTTT
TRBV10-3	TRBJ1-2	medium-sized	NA	CATRTEANYGYTF	TGTGCCACCCGGACAGAAGCTAACTATGGCTACACCTTC
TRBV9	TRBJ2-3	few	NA	CASSVEGSRTDTQYF	TGTGCCAGCAGCGTAGAGGGGAGCCGCACAGATACGCAGTATTTT
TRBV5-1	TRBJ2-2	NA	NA	CASSPFEITGNMNTGELFF	TGCGCCAGCAGCCCATTTGAAATTACAGGAAATATGAACACCGGGGAGCTGTTTTTT
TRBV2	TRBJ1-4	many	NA	CASRREARARLFF	TGTGCCAGCAGGAGGGAGGCAAGGGCTCGTCTGTTTTTT
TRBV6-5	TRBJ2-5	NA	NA	CASSKTVQETQYF	TGTGCCAGCAGTAAGACAGTCCAAGAGACCCAGTACTTC
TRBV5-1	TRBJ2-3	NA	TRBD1	CASSYGDRGPTDTQYF	TGCGCCAGCAGCTACGGGGACAGGGGGCCCACAGATACGCAGTATTTT
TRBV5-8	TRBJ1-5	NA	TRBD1	CASSSRTGSNQPQHF	TGTGCCAGCAGCTCCAGGACAGGGAGCAATCAGCCCCAGCATTTT
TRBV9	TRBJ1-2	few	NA	CASSVGTGNYGYTF	TGTGCCAGCAGCGTAGGGACGGGAAACTATGGCTACACCTTC
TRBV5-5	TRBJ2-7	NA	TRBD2	CASSPGLAGSYEQYF	TGTGCCAGCAGCCCTGGACTAGCGGGGTCCTACGAGCAGTACTTC
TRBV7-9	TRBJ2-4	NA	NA	CASSSEGVQYF	TGTGCCAGCAGCTCCGAGGGTGTTCAGTACTTC
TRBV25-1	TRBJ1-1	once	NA	CASSDRKLQAFF	TGTGCCAGCAGTGACCGGAAGCTCCAAGCTTTCTTT
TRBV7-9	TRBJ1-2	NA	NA	CASSLSGYGYTF	TGTGCCAGCAGCTTATCTGGGTATGGCTACACCTTC
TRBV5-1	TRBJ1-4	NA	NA	CASSRDRATNEKLFF	TGCGCCAGCAGCAGAGACAGAGCAACTAATGAAAAACTGTTTTTT
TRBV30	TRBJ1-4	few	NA	CAWSVQEDEKLFF	TGTGCCTGGAGTGTACAGGAGGATGAAAAACTGTTTTTT
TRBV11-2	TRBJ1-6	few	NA	CASSFGLWNSPLHF	TGTGCCAGCAGCTTTGGGCTGTGGAATTCACCCCTCCACTTT
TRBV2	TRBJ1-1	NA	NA	CASLYTGNTEAFF	TGTGCCAGCCTTTACACAGGGAACACTGAAGCTTTCTTT
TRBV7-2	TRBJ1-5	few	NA	CASSLVNSMSNQPQHF	TGTGCCAGCAGCTTAGTGAACAGTATGAGCAATCAGCCCCAGCATTTT
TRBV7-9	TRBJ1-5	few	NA	CASSLGTGAQPQHF	TGTGCCAGCAGCTTAGGAACAGGAGCCCAGCCCCAGCATTTT
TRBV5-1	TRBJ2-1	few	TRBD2	CASSLGTSVGEQFF	TGCGCCAGCAGCTTGGGGACTAGCGTGGGGGAGCAGTTCTTC
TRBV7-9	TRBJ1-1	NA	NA	CASSLGAAGSNTEAFF	TGTGCCAGCAGCTTAGGGGCTGCGGGGTCGAACACTGAAGCTTTCTTT
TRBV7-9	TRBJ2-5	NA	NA	CASSLASPTGRETQYF	TGTGCCAGCAGCTTAGCGTCTCCTACAGGGCGGGAGACCCAGTACTTC
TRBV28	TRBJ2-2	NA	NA	CASSLGPGELFF	TGTGCCAGCAGTTTAGGGCCCGGGGAGCTGTTTTTT
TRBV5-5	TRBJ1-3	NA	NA	CASSLLALPVASGNTIYF	TGTGCCAGCAGCTTGCTAGCCTTGCCAGTCGCCTCTGGAAACACCATATATTTT
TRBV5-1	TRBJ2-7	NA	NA	CASSLAWRGGYEQYF	TGCGCCAGCAGCTTGGCCTGGAGGGGCGGGTACGAGCAGTACTTC
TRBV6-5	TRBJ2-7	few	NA	CASSSLSGGDTYEQYF	TGTGCCAGCAGTTCCTTATCGGGGGGCGATACGTACGAGCAGTACTTC
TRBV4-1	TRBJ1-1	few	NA	CASSPQGFDTEAFF	TGCGCCAGCAGCCCACAGGGATTTGACACTGAAGCTTTCTTT
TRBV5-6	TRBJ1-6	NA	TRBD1	CASSYGTGRSPLHF	TGTGCCAGCAGCTATGGGACAGGAAGATCACCCCTCCACTTT
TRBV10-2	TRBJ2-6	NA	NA	CASSGQTSGANVLTF	TGCGCCAGCAGTGGACAGACGTCTGGGGCCAACGTCCTGACTTTC
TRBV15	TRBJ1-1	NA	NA	CATTWGGTEAFF	TGTGCCACCACTTGGGGGGGCACTGAAGCTTTCTTT
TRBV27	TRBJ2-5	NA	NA	CASTSRSGETQYF	TGTGCCAGCACTTCCCGGAGTGGAGAGACCCAGTACTTC
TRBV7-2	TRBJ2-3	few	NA	CASRGLGVGDTQYF	TGTGCCAGCAGGGGATTGGGGGTAGGAGATACGCAGTATTTT
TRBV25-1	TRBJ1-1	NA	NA	CASTPGVGRMNTEAFF	TGTGCCAGCACCCCTGGCGTAGGACGGATGAACACTGAAGCTTTCTTT
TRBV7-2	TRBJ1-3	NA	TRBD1	CASSLRDSSGNTIYF	TGTGCCAGCAGCTTAAGGGACAGCTCTGGAAACACCATATATTTT